These T cell receptor beta chains were read from a single sample in a study of shared clonotypes between healthy human individuals. Clones were read by immunoSEQ multiplex PCR, and TCRdb kept only the in-frame ones, dropping some. Here the sample spans around 500,000 clones, about 85% being singletons. Sequencing used PBMCs. The receptors were gathered from a woman aged 40 to 50 in good health. Some clones in this sample may be carry-over from other donors' samples. Each CDR3 is given with its conserved first and last residue. The order of the fields is D gene, V gene, J gene, clone size, CDR3 protein, CDR3 DNA. A D gene is named only where the DNA matches it firmly. Only some rows state a clone size, as once, few, many or a class for expanded clones.

>-|TRBV19|TRBJ2-1|-
CASGLSSYNEQFF
TGTGCCAGCGGGCTGAGCTCCTACAATGAGCAGTTCTTC
>TRBD1|TRBV11-2|TRBJ2-7|-
CASSLDRDRGFYEQYF
TGTGCCAGCAGCTTAGATAGGGACAGGGGCTTCTACGAGCAGTACTTC
>TRBD1|TRBV6-6|TRBJ1-4|-
CASRPQGEGDEKLFF
TGTGCCAGCAGACCACAGGGGGAAGGTGATGAAAAACTGTTTTTT
>TRBD2|TRBV6-1|TRBJ2-1|-
CASTHLIAGGGEQFF
TGTGCCAGCACCCACTTAATAGCGGGAGGGGGTGAGCAGTTCTTC
>-|TRBV28|TRBJ2-4|-
CASSLWTLAKNIQYF
TGTGCCAGCAGTTTATGGACTTTAGCCAAAAACATTCAGTACTTC
>TRBD2|TRBV15|TRBJ2-1|-
CATSRVTSGFMYEQFF
TGTGCCACCAGCAGAGTGACTAGCGGGTTTATGTATGAGCAGTTCTTC
>-|TRBV6-1|TRBJ2-7|-
CASSATAHSYEQYF
TGTGCCAGCAGTGCGACTGCCCACTCCTACGAGCAGTACTTC
>TRBD2|TRBV18|TRBJ2-1|few
CASSPLIAGGRYNEQFF
TGTGCCAGCTCACCCCTCATAGCGGGAGGGAGGTACAATGAGCAGTTCTTC
>TRBD1|TRBV6-1|TRBJ2-5|-
CASSEWPPTGALGTQYF
TGTGCCAGCAGTGAATGGCCCCCCACAGGGGCCCTCGGGACCCAGTACTTC
>-|TRBV4-1|TRBJ1-1|-
CASSQVNMGLTTEAFF
TGCGCCAGCAGCCAAGTTAATATGGGACTAACCACTGAAGCTTTCTTT
>-|TRBV7-8|TRBJ2-1|-
CASSLARAKQFF
TGTGCCAGCAGCTTAGCGCGGGCAAAGCAGTTCTTC
>TRBD2|TRBV11-2|TRBJ2-1|few
CASSLASGAYNEQFF
TGTGCCAGCAGCTTAGCTAGCGGGGCCTACAATGAGCAGTTCTTC
>-|TRBV5-6|TRBJ1-4|-
CASSLMGVQRVEKLFF
TGTGCCAGCAGCCTGATGGGAGTTCAACGAGTTGAAAAACTGTTTTTT
>-|TRBV19|TRBJ2-1|-
CATRGSYNEQFF
TGTGCCACCAGAGGCTCCTACAATGAGCAGTTCTTC
>-|TRBV28|TRBJ2-1|-
CASSFSQRHTNEQFF
TGTGCCAGCAGTTTCAGCCAGCGGCACACCAATGAGCAGTTCTTC
>-|TRBV5-1|TRBJ2-1|-
CASSHLWERLYNEQFF
TGCGCCAGCAGTCACCTCTGGGAGCGGCTTTACAATGAGCAGTTCTTC
>TRBD2|TRBV5-6|TRBJ2-3|-
CASSLDREVYTDTQYF
TGTGCCAGCAGCTTGGACCGGGAGGTCTACACAGATACGCAGTATTTT
>-|TRBV28|TRBJ1-2|-
CASSPPRDGYTF
TGTGCCAGCAGTCCCCCCCGGGATGGCTACACCTTC
>TRBD2|TRBV19|TRBJ2-5|-
CASTPTSVYQETQYF
TGTGCCAGTACCCCGACTAGCGTGTACCAAGAGACCCAGTACTTC
>-|TRBV28|TRBJ1-1|-
CASSPLIAEAFF
TGTGCCAGCAGCCCCCTCATCGCTGAAGCTTTCTTT
>TRBD2|TRBV7-8|TRBJ2-1|-
CASSLWVGTSRYNEQFF
TGTGCCAGCAGCTTATGGGTCGGGACTAGTCGTTACAATGAGCAGTTCTTC
>TRBD1|TRBV11-1|TRBJ2-7|once
CASSPDRWSSYEQYF
TGTGCCAGCAGCCCGGACAGGTGGAGCTCCTACGAGCAGTACTTC
>-|TRBV9|TRBJ1-2|once
CASSYGDYGYTF
TGTGCCAGCAGCTACGGGGACTATGGCTACACCTTC
>TRBD1|TRBV5-5|TRBJ2-3|-
CASSVDRGTDTQYF
TGTGCCAGCAGCGTCGACAGGGGCACAGATACGCAGTATTTT
>TRBD1|TRBV19|TRBJ1-2|few
CASSITTGGLGYTF
TGTGCCAGTAGTATAACGACAGGGGGCCTTGGCTACACCTTC